This T cell receptor (beta chain) was identified during a study of vaccination and CD4 T cells after COVID-19. About the research overall: Post-COVID sampling occurred a median approximately 100 days after diagnosis (range 35 to 161).

CDR1 and CDR2 from the germline V gene are DFQATT and SNEGSKA (reference sequence). The CDR3 length is 14 residues. V lost 1 base, J lost 5 bases, and 14 bases lay in between. With the Oncomine TCR Beta short-read assay, DNA from cultured CD4+ T cells was sequenced. In this case, cultured CD4+ T cells provided the extracted genomic DNA. MiXCR was run by TCRdb on the PCR reads, yielding one entry per CDR3 protein. The data contain just under 20,000 distinct CDR3 sequences, roughly half of them seen just once; the ten biggest clones take up 9.6%. In this sample, this clonotype turned up a few times. Its antigen remains unidentified. Study-level results: Nearly all convalescent vaccine-specific clones, 304 of 307, recognized only SARS-CoV-2 spike.

Treatment indicated: roughly 10-day PBMC culture with coronavirus spike peptide pools or control peptides (ViraFEST assay). Following a culture period (roughly ten days), negative selection was used to isolate CD4+ T cells. Source material: CD4+ T cells from blood, cultured in vitro. The V gene is TRBV20-1, the J gene TRBJ2-5, with D maybe TRBD1 (5 bases). The sequence came from a human donor who had recovered from COVID-19. Written as DNA, the CDR3 is TGCAGTGCTAGAGTCCAGGGCGCCGGGGAGACCCAGTACTTC. It translates to CSARVQGAGETQYF.